Listed below are T cell receptor beta chains from one sample, sequenced in a study of cytomegalovirus exposure and HLA in healthy donors. The repertoire was sequenced with immunoSEQ multiplex PCR; TCRdb's copy has only in-frame clones and lacks some. The sample has 180,000 or so clones, about 82% seen once. The source material was PBMCs. The receptor set was obtained from a man between 18 and 29 years old in good health and CMV-seronegative. Each CDR3 is given with its conserved first and last residue. Each record gives: V gene, clone size, J gene, D gene, CDR3 protein, CDR3 DNA. A D gene is named only where the DNA matches it firmly. Some rows mark clone size as missing; the rest say once, few, many or name a class of expanded clone.

TRBV6-1,NA,TRBJ2-7,TRBD1,CASSEGFYGQGAHEQYF,TGTGCCAGCAGTGAAGGGTTTTATGGACAGGGGGCGCATGAGCAGTACTTC
TRBV5-1,few,TRBJ1-1,NA,CASSLAGVGEAFF,TGCGCCAGCAGCTTGGCCGGGGTTGGTGAAGCTTTCTTT
TRBV19,NA,TRBJ2-3,NA,CASTRDNTDTQYF,TGTGCCAGTACCAGGGACAACACAGATACGCAGTATTTT
TRBV15,NA,TRBJ2-3,NA,CATSRDGQGPDTQYF,TGTGCCACCAGCAGAGATGGGCAGGGCCCCGATACGCAGTATTTT
TRBV28,NA,TRBJ2-7,TRBD1,CASTLGDRVSYEQYF,TGTGCCAGCACCTTAGGGGACAGGGTCTCCTACGAGCAGTACTTC
TRBV10-2,NA,TRBJ2-1,TRBD2,CATKGLAGDEQFF,TGCGCCACCAAGGGACTAGCGGGAGACGAGCAGTTCTTC
TRBV30,NA,TRBJ1-6,NA,CAWSLRGGILSPLHF,TGTGCCTGGAGCCTAAGAGGAGGAATACTTTCACCCCTCCACTTT
TRBV19,NA,TRBJ2-7,NA,CASKSPGETYEQYF,TGTGCCAGTAAATCCCCAGGGGAAACCTACGAGCAGTACTTC
TRBV10-2,once,TRBJ1-6,NA,CASSETWPGRGDSPLHF,TGCGCCAGCAGTGAGACGTGGCCGGGGAGGGGAGATTCACCCCTCCACTTT
TRBV14,NA,TRBJ2-1,NA,CASSQVRGNEQFF,TGTGCCAGCAGCCAAGTTAGGGGGAATGAGCAGTTCTTC
TRBV28,once,TRBJ1-2,TRBD1,CASSPGGTENYGYTF,TGTGCCAGCAGCCCAGGGGGTACTGAGAACTATGGCTACACCTTC
TRBV15,NA,TRBJ2-1,NA,CAPSPQYNEQFF,TGTGCCCCCAGCCCCCAGTACAATGAGCAGTTCTTC
TRBV14,NA,TRBJ1-1,NA,CASSQIWEGTEAFF,TGTGCCAGCAGCCAGATCTGGGAGGGGACTGAAGCTTTCTTT
TRBV28,NA,TRBJ1-2,NA,CASSLLGGTYGYTF,TGTGCCAGCAGTTTATTGGGGGGGACCTATGGCTACACCTTC
TRBV6-5,few,TRBJ2-5,TRBD1,CASSYGDRGQETQYF,TGTGCCAGCAGTTACGGGGACAGGGGGCAGGAGACCCAGTACTTC
TRBV12-5,NA,TRBJ2-1,TRBD2,CASGLNAGLAGGPLNEQFF,TGTGCTAGTGGTTTGAATGCAGGACTAGCGGGGGGGCCTTTGAATGAGCAGTTCTTC
TRBV4-2,NA,TRBJ2-7,TRBD2,CASSQENSGGYEQYF,TGTGCCAGCAGCCAAGAAAATAGCGGGGGGTACGAGCAGTACTTC
TRBV7-9,NA,TRBJ1-2,NA,CASSLDSVYGYTF,TGTGCCAGCAGCTTAGACTCCGTCTATGGCTACACCTTC
TRBV27,NA,TRBJ2-7,TRBD2,CASSPRLAGTYEQYF,TGTGCCAGCAGTCCACGACTAGCGGGGACTTACGAGCAGTACTTC
TRBV7-9,NA,TRBJ2-7,NA,CASSSRTYDEQYF,TGTGCCAGCAGCTCCCGGACTTACGACGAGCAGTACTTC
TRBV2,NA,TRBJ1-2,TRBD1,CATQGSYGYTF,TGTGCCACACAGGGGTCCTATGGCTACACCTTC
TRBV6-5,few,TRBJ1-1,NA,CATGRRQNEAFF,TGTGCCACGGGAAGGAGGCAGAATGAAGCTTTCTTT
TRBV4-1,NA,TRBJ2-5,NA,CASSHASSEVTQYF,TGCGCCAGCAGCCACGCCTCTAGTGAAGTGACCCAGTACTTC
TRBV7-2,NA,TRBJ2-5,TRBD2,CAIGPTSAQETQYF,TGTGCCATCGGACCGACTAGCGCCCAAGAGACCCAGTACTTC
TRBV30,once,TRBJ1-3,TRBD1,CAWDRGPGNTIYF,TGTGCCTGGGACAGGGGGCCAGGAAACACCATATATTTT
TRBV19,NA,TRBJ1-6,TRBD1,CASSLGTGVASPLHF,TGTGCCAGTAGCCTCGGGACAGGGGTAGCGTCACCCCTCCACTTT
TRBV15,NA,TRBJ1-4,NA,CATSSQGATNEKLFF,TGTGCCACCAGCTCGCAGGGTGCAACTAATGAAAAACTGTTTTTT
TRBV19,NA,TRBJ1-1,NA,CASSIDGTEAFF,TGTGCCAGTAGTATCGACGGGACTGAAGCTTTCTTT
TRBV5-4,NA,TRBJ2-1,NA,CASSLDDSKQFF,TGTGCCAGCAGCTTGGACGACTCGAAGCAGTTCTTC
TRBV5-4,few,TRBJ1-4,NA,CASSLPGRDEKLFF,TGTGCCAGCAGCCTCCCGGGGAGGGATGAAAAACTGTTTTTT
TRBV5-1,NA,TRBJ2-7,NA,CASSPERASYEQYF,TGCGCCAGCAGCCCCGAAAGAGCTTCCTACGAGCAGTACTTC
TRBV19,NA,TRBJ2-2,TRBD2,CASSVGLAGVGRELFF,TGTGCCAGTAGTGTGGGACTAGCGGGAGTAGGAAGGGAGCTGTTTTTT
TRBV2,few,TRBJ2-1,TRBD2,CASSDPSGRFNEQFF,TGTGCCAGCAGTGATCCTAGCGGGAGGTTCAATGAGCAGTTCTTC
TRBV2,NA,TRBJ2-2,TRBD2,CASSVPTSGRYAGELFF,TGTGCCAGCAGTGTACCGACTAGCGGGAGGTACGCCGGGGAGCTGTTTTTT
TRBV10-2,few,TRBJ2-2,TRBD1,CASSTGVDTGELFF,TGCGCCAGCAGCACAGGGGTCGACACCGGGGAGCTGTTTTTT
TRBV29-1,NA,TRBJ1-2,TRBD1,CSVGDRDGRRYTF,TGCAGCGTCGGGGACAGGGACGGTCGGCGCTACACCTTC
TRBV19,NA,TRBJ1-1,NA,CASSIDRQGIGTFF,TGTGCCAGTAGTATAGATCGTCAGGGTATTGGAACTTTCTTT
TRBV30,NA,TRBJ2-1,TRBD2,CAWSLGLAGGEQFF,TGTGCCTGGAGTTTAGGACTAGCGGGAGGTGAGCAGTTCTTC
TRBV30,NA,TRBJ1-1,NA,CAWSHEWNTEAFF,TGTGCCTGGAGTCATGAGTGGAACACTGAAGCTTTCTTT
TRBV6-5,NA,TRBJ2-2,NA,CASGATSGELFF,TGTGCCAGCGGGGCAACATCCGGGGAGCTGTTTTTT
TRBV7-9,NA,TRBJ2-3,TRBD2,CASSSGLAGAGGSTDTQYF,TGTGCCAGCTCGAGCGGACTAGCGGGGGCGGGGGGAAGCACAGATACGCAGTATTTT
TRBV2,NA,TRBJ2-1,TRBD2,CASKGLAGGGKQFF,TGTGCCAGCAAAGGACTAGCGGGAGGGGGCAAGCAGTTCTTC
TRBV19,NA,TRBJ2-2,TRBD1,CATSGQGLTGELFF,TGTGCCACCTCGGGACAGGGCCTCACCGGGGAGCTGTTTTTT
TRBV28,NA,TRBJ2-7,NA,CASISGGSYEQYF,TGTGCCAGCATTTCCGGGGGCTCCTACGAGCAGTACTTC
TRBV6-1,NA,TRBJ2-7,NA,CASKVGPGLDYEQYF,TGTGCCAGCAAGGTGGGGCCAGGGCTAGATTACGAGCAGTACTTC
TRBV6-6,NA,TRBJ2-4,NA,CASSVGGNKNIQYF,TGTGCCAGCAGTGTCGGAGGGAACAAAAACATTCAGTACTTC
TRBV6-1,NA,TRBJ1-5,NA,CASSEGRGNQPQHF,TGTGCCAGCAGTGAAGGCAGGGGCAATCAGCCCCAGCATTTT
TRBV9,NA,TRBJ1-2,NA,CASSLGLNYGYTF,TGTGCCAGCTCCCTAGGCCTAAACTATGGCTACACCTTC
TRBV7-2,NA,TRBJ1-2,TRBD1,CASSRTGSVYGYTF,TGTGCCAGCAGCCGGACAGGGTCAGTCTATGGCTACACCTTC
TRBV9,NA,TRBJ2-1,TRBD1,CASSVGSRTGNNEQFF,TGTGCCAGCAGCGTAGGTTCTAGGACAGGCAACAATGAGCAGTTCTTC
TRBV9,NA,TRBJ2-7,TRBD2,CASSVGGSPRAEQYF,TGTGCCAGCAGCGTAGGCGGGAGCCCTCGGGCCGAGCAGTACTTC
TRBV2,NA,TRBJ1-2,NA,CASIELPGGYGYTF,TGTGCCAGCATAGAACTACCCGGGGGCTATGGCTACACCTTC
TRBV19,NA,TRBJ1-2,NA,CASSIRGSYGYTF,TGTGCCAGTAGTATAAGGGGAAGCTATGGCTACACCTTC
TRBV30,NA,TRBJ1-3,NA,CAWSVLGNTIYF,TGTGCCTGGAGTGTACTCGGAAACACCATATATTTT
TRBV5-1,NA,TRBJ1-2,NA,CASSSLSSGEGRSGYTF,TGCGCCAGCAGCTCACTCTCCTCGGGGGAGGGGAGGAGTGGCTACACCTTC
TRBV5-4,once,TRBJ1-1,TRBD1,CASSLIQGWNTEAFF,TGTGCCAGCAGCTTGATACAGGGGTGGAACACTGAAGCTTTCTTT
TRBV18,NA,TRBJ1-2,TRBD1,CASSTDRLLDYGYTF,TGTGCCAGCTCAACGGACAGGTTGTTGGACTATGGCTACACCTTC
TRBV28,NA,TRBJ1-1,TRBD1,CASRPGQPMNTEAFF,TGTGCCAGCAGGCCGGGACAGCCTATGAACACTGAAGCTTTCTTT
TRBV2,NA,TRBJ2-6,NA,CASSEMGLSSGANVLTF,TGTGCCAGCAGTGAAATGGGACTGTCCTCTGGGGCCAACGTCCTGACTTTC